The following is a T cell receptor (beta chain) sequence with its context. The antigen is not known. Deletions cut 5 bases from V and 4 bases from J, with 9 bases between. The CDR3 extends over 14 amino acids. Looked up from germline, CDR1 is MNHEY and CDR2 is SVGAGI. Here immunoSEQ multiplex PCR was the method, and the copy in TCRdb shows in-frame clones only, minus some. The table shows about 73,000 clones, with about 87% occurring only once. The data belong to a study of cytomegalovirus exposure and HLA in healthy donors. Findings and caveats of the study: It was reportedly the case that the classifier diagnosed cytomegalovirus status with high specificity and sensitivity.

This clonotype was obtained from a woman aged 18 to 35 in good health and CMV-seropositive. This chain uses TRBV6-5 with TRBJ2-6, with TRBD1 as a possible D gene (5 bases). The sequenced sample consisted of PBMCs. CDR3 DNA sequence: TGTGCCAGCAGTCCGACAGCCGGGGCCAACGTCCTGACTTTC. Amino acid sequence: CASSPTAGANVLTF.